This entry describes one T cell receptor (beta chain). The sample holds one count of this clone. Its antigen is not yet known. Per-nucleotide qualities are absent, and no much larger clonotype sits a single base away. Spanning cysteine to phenylalanine, the CDR3 consists of 15 amino acids. Only CDR3 DNA is held: 45 bases, read in frame from base 1. At the junction V is shortened by 3 bases and J by 0 bases, with 11 bases in between. The germline V gene gives CDR1 as KGHSH and CDR2 as LQKENI. Genomic DNA was isolated from the sorted cells so that the TCRbeta CDR3 region could be sequenced. The immunoSEQ Assay was used for sequencing of TCRbeta CDR3 regions. TCRdb took over this immuneACCESS table, retaining in-frame rearrangements with V and J assigned. Such tables are incomplete; in checked studies, under half of the missing clones stem from an unresolved V gene, and the remainder is unexplained. In all, the sample holds 65,000 to 90,000 clones, and over 75% of those were seen once. The top ten clones comprise under 0.6% of the sample.

This record belongs to a study of OX40 agonist ivuxolimab in advanced cancers. The study in broad terms: Ivuxolimab was an agonistic, fully human IgG2 monoclonal antibody directed against OX40 (CD134), a costimulatory receptor. Intravenous ivuxolimab was administered to patients every 2 weeks at six dose levels: 0.01, 0.1, 0.3, 1.5, 3 and 10 mg/kg. Of the 50 to 55 patients in dose escalation, around 19 had hepatocellular carcinoma, around 15 had melanoma, 9 had renal cell carcinoma and 9 had head and neck cancer. In the dose-escalation cohort, around 80% of patients were male, and the mean age was roughly 56 years with a range of roughly 23 to 79. Patients were allowed to have had prior anti-PD-1, anti-PD-L1 or anti-CTLA-4 therapy, and approximately 40% of the dose-escalation patients had been treated with checkpoint inhibitors. Partial responses were achieved by three dose-escalation patients, of whom one had hepatocellular carcinoma and two had cutaneous melanoma. Peripheral TCRbeta sequencing aimed to test whether ivuxolimab altered TCR sequence diversity and caused clonal T-cell expansion. The monotherapy dose-escalation portion (N of about 50 patients) of the phase I ivuxolimab trial is reported in the paper.

Patients with a history of autoimmune disease or receiving systemic immunosuppression were excluded from the trial. Peripheral blood for TCR sequencing was drawn from every dose cohort at baseline, at cycle 4 day 1 and at cycle 7 day 1. The samples were drawn from a first-in-human, open-label, multicenter phase I dose-escalation trial of ivuxolimab. The trial enrolled adults with locally advanced or metastatic head and neck squamous cell, hepatocellular, melanoma or renal cell carcinoma. Before TCR sequencing, CD4+ and CD8+ T cells were separately sorted from peripheral blood. The investigation overall reported the following: In the 0.1-3.0 mg/kg groups, partial responders were among the patients with the lowest normalized peripheral clonal expansion, particularly in CD8+ T cells. Antigen specificity was not determined for the clonally expanded peripheral T cells. Clonal expansion of both CD4+ and CD8+ blood T cells was observed from baseline to week 6 at doses 0.1 to 3.0 mg/kg. Low levels of normalized T-cell clonal expansion were also shown by some nonresponding patients. After ivuxolimab, CD8+ T cells had more expanded clones than CD4+ T cells on average.

The sequence is built from TRBV18 and TRBJ1-1; the D region possibly corresponds to TRBD1 (5 bases align). This receptor was taken from an adult with an advanced solid tumor such as melanoma, head and neck, liver or kidney cancer. The sample here was CD4+ or CD8+ T cells sorted from blood, taken in a trial of the OX40 agonist ivuxolimab. The DNA sequence is as follows: TGTGCCAGCTCACCGGGGCACAGGCTGAACACTGAAGCTTTCTTT. It encodes CASSPGHRLNTEAFF.